This T cell receptor (beta chain) was sequenced during a study of T cells in Graves' hyperthyroidism and ophthalmopathy. CDR1 SGHDT and CDR2 YYEEEE come from the germline V gene. The V segment lost 0 bases and the J segment 3 bases; nucleotides outside the gene matches: 9. The CDR3 has 17 amino acids. This clonotype has just one count. The CDR3 regions of TCR beta were amplified from RNA transcripts. Carried out on the TCR CDR3, a first-round RT-PCR used the HTBI primer set. One entry per CDR3 protein results from TCRdb running MiXCR on the multiplex PCR reads. The table lists hundreds of thousands of distinct CDR3 sequences, around 14% of them singletons.

The material sequenced was blood. The receptor's source is a woman between 18 and 30 years old with Graves' hyperthyroidism. The rearrangement links TRBV5-6 to TRBJ1-2, with TRBD1 identical over 9 bases. CDR3 coding DNA: TGTGCCAGCAGCTTGGCCTTTCGCGACAGGGGGGACTATGGCTACACCTTC. It is translated as CASSLAFRDRGDYGYTF. Full variable domain (outside the CDR3, taken from reference TRBV5-6 and TRBJ1-2): DAGVTQSPTHLIKTRGQQVTLRCSPKSGHDTVSWYQQALGQGPQFIFQYYEEEERQRGNFPDRFSGHQFPNYSSELNVNALLLGDSALYLCASSLAFRDRGDYGYTFGSGTRLTVV.